These 9 T cell receptor beta chains share one sample of origin, sequenced in a study of siplizumab effects on memory and regulatory T cells. Some clones are missing from TCRdb's copy, which holds only in-frame ones; the method was immunoSEQ multiplex PCR. This table holds around 110,000 clones, about 94% found once. Material for sequencing was non-Treg CD4+ T cells sorted from blood. These receptors were obtained from a human donor in good health.

The gene calls are TRBV4-1 and TRBJ2-1; TRBD2 matches 8 bases. With V trimmed by 5 bases and J by 1 base, 4 bases remained unmatched. This CDR3 contains 15 residues. Germline V gene lookup returns CDR1 MGHRA and CDR2 YSYEKL. CDR3 in amino acids: CASSLTSGSYNEQFF. The CDR3 DNA sequence: TGCGCCAGCAGCTTAACTAGCGGATCCTACAATGAGCAGTTCTTC.

The rearrangement links TRBV6-6 to TRBJ1-3; the D gene is possibly TRBD1 (6 bases). Germline V lookup: CDR1 MNHNY, CDR2 SVGAGI (reference sequence). This CDR3 is built from 14 residues. Trimming took off 2 bases at V and 4 bases at J, with 9 bases between the two ends. The CDR3 region is CASSYTTGGNTIYF. In nucleotides, the CDR3 is TGTGCCAGCAGTTACACAACAGGGGGAAACACCATATATTTT.

The chain couples TRBV7-8 to TRBJ1-6; 10 bases are a match to TRBD1. V lost 5 bases and J lost 6; bases outside the gene matches: 4. The germline CDR1 and CDR2 sequences are SGHVS and FQNEAQ. This CDR3 has 15 amino acids. CDR3 nucleotides: TGTGCCAGCAGCGGGGGGACAGGGGCTAATTCACCCCTCCACTTT. It yields the protein CASSGGTGANSPLHF.

The chain employs TRBV5-4 and TRBJ1-2, with 9 bases fitting TRBD1. Unmatched junction bases numbered 10, after V lost 5 bases and J lost 8 bases. Germline V gives CDR1 SGHNT, CDR2 YYREEE (reference sequence). There are 14 residues in the CDR3. CDR3: CASRGWTGAEGYTF. The DNA for the CDR3 is TGTGCCAGCAGGGGGTGGACAGGGGCGGAGGGCTACACCTTC.

This sequence joins TRBV5-1 and TRBJ2-2; D possibly uses TRBD1 or TRBD2 (5 bases each). This CDR3 contains 13 residues. Trimming left V 7 bases short and J 4 bases short, with 11 bases between. The V gene's germline CDR1 is SGHRS and CDR2 YFSETQ. Here the CDR3 reads CASQGRVTGELFF. The DNA for the CDR3 is TGCGCCAGCCAGGGACGGGTCACCGGGGAGCTGTTTTTT.

The chain uses TRBV10-3 and TRBJ1-3; D is unresolved. V was clipped by 3 bases and J by 1 base, with 7 bases between them. Germline V gives CDR1 ENHRY, CDR2 SYGVKD. The CDR3 loop spans 14 amino acids. DNA of the CDR3: TGTGCCATCAGTGATCTGACATCTGGAAACACCATATATTTT. It is translated as CAISDLTSGNTIYF.

The chain carries TRBV19 and TRBJ2-7; 8 bases agree with TRBD1. Germline CDR1 is LNHDA and CDR2 is SQIVND (reference sequence). The ends lost 6 bases at V and 3 bases at J; junction bases unmatched: 7. The CDR3 runs 14 residues. CDR3 sequence reads: CASSTGTGVYEQYF. The CDR3 coding sequence is TGTGCCAGTAGCACCGGGACAGGAGTCTACGAGCAGTACTTC.

A single count supports this clone. The chain couples TRBV30 to TRBJ2-1; D is undetermined. From germline, CDR1 is GTSNPN and CDR2 SVGIG (reference sequence). V was shortened by 0 bases and J by 7 bases, with 16 bases between the two germline ends. The CDR3 runs to 15 residues. The chain's CDR3 is CAWSVRGLVRNEQFF. CDR3 nucleotide sequence: TGTGCCTGGAGTGTCAGAGGCCTGGTGAGGAATGAGCAGTTCTTC.

The chain carries TRBV7-3 and TRBJ2-1; TRBD1 agrees at 9 bases. The germline gives CDR1 SGHTA, CDR2 FQGTGA. With 4 bases clipped from V and 7 bases from J, the junction kept 5 bases outside the gene matches. The CDR3 consists of 14 residues. The CDR3: CASSSGQGLNEQFF. In DNA form, the CDR3 reads TGTGCCAGCAGCTCGGGACAGGGACTAAATGAGCAGTTCTTC.